The clone carrying this T cell receptor (beta chain) was found many times. Germline-derived CDR1 and CDR2 are DFQATT and SNEGSKA (reference sequence). The CDR3 totals 16 residues. V lost 0 bases, J lost 3 bases, and 14 bases lay in between. The sample is drawn from a study of T cells in Graves' hyperthyroidism and ophthalmopathy. Uncontrolled infection, other autoimmune disease, pregnancy or lactation excluded patients. Every diagnosis used clinical symptoms, serum thyroxine and TRAb, thyroid ultrasound and orbital computed tomography. Using RNA transcripts as the source, TCR beta CDR3 regions were amplified. First-round RT-PCR of the TCR CDR3 relied on the HTBI primer set. TCRdb reanalysed the multiplex PCR reads using MiXCR and keeps one entry per CDR3 protein. Seen here are fewer than 350,000 distinct CDR3 sequences, 15% to 20% observed once, and the top ten hold 15% to 17%.

The specimen was blood. The receptor was derived from a woman between 40 and 50 years old with Graves' ophthalmopathy. The rearrangement joins TRBV20-1 to TRBJ2-2, with a weak D call TRBD2 (7 bases). The CDR3: CSARDRGGRYTGELFF. In DNA, the CDR3 is TGCAGTGCTAGAGATCGCGGGGGCAGGTACACCGGGGAGCTGTTTTTT.